This entry features one T cell receptor beta chain sequence. The antigen remains undetermined. The data were taken from a study of Tregs in tolerant kidney transplant recipients. Study-wide findings and caveats: For some patients, primers changed over time, blocking nucleotide-level comparison. Antigen-driven expansion was suggested because donor-specific Tregs expanded more than all Tregs in tolerant patients.

Produced via immunoSEQ multiplex PCR; TCRdb's table is partial and in-frame only. The sample spans tens of thousands of clones; the ten largest clones claim about 0.76%. This clonotype was sampled from a human donor who received a combined kidney and bone marrow transplant. Sequencing used CD4+ T cells from blood, obtained before the transplant.

Partial CDR3 DNA: TGTGCCAGTAGTACTAGCGGGGGGGCATTCGATACG. Protein: CASSTSGGAFDT. The whole CDR3 sequence is CASSTSGGAFDTQYF. The V gene is TRBV19, the J gene TRBJ2-3, with TRBD2 identical over 12 bases. The read comes to an end 3 residues before the CDR3 does, leaving the germline J gene to fill in the end. With 4 bases clipped from V and 6 bases from J, the junction kept 5 bases outside the gene matches. There are 15 residues in the CDR3. Germline V gene lookup returns CDR1 LNHDA and CDR2 SQIVND (reference sequence).